These 27 T cell receptor beta chains were all obtained from the same sample, sequenced in a study of human T cells and chemical hapten exposure. Indicated time point: patch test 1, 2 weeks after DPC sensitization. Described treatment: therapeutic diphenylcyclopropenone sensitization with weekly scalp DPC. TCRdb reanalysed the RACE reads using MiXCR and keeps one entry per CDR3 protein. This sample has roughly 200,000 distinct CDR3 sequences, with approximately 20% found just once. Source: whole blood, taken in connection with sensitization to the hapten diphenylcyclopropenone (DPC). The receptors derive from a woman aged 45-59 years with alopecia areata. Some clones in this sample may be carry-over from other donors' samples.

The V call is TRBV18, the J call TRBJ1-1; D gene uncertain. Trimming removed 6 bases from V and 2 bases from J, with 10 bases in between. Germline CDR1 and CDR2: KGHSH and LQKENI. The CDR3 totals 13 residues. In DNA, the CDR3 is TGTGCCAGCTCCCCCACTATAAACACTGAAGCTTTCTTT. Amino acid sequence: CASSPTINTEAFF.

The chain carries TRBV5-6 and TRBJ2-3, with D possibly matching TRBD2 (6 bases). CDR1 and CDR2 from the germline V gene are SGHDT and YYEEEE. The CDR3 length is 16 residues. Trimming stripped 0 bases from V and 6 bases from J, with 17 bases between. CDR3 protein: CASSLVPSEMGDTQYF. The CDR3 nucleotides read TGTGCCAGCAGCTTGGTTCCTAGCGAAATGGGGGATACGCAGTATTTT. The full variable domain, with the rest looked up from reference TRBV5-6 and TRBJ2-3, is DAGVTQSPTHLIKTRGQQVTLRCSPKSGHDTVSWYQQALGQGPQFIFQYYEEEERQRGNFPDRFSGHQFPNYSSELNVNALLLGDSALYLCASSLVPSEMGDTQYFGPGTRLTVL.

The table lists this clonotype with a count of one. The chain employs TRBV20-1 and TRBJ2-7, with 10 positions matching TRBD2. Unmatched junction bases numbered 7, after V lost 3 bases and J lost 5 bases. The CDR3 totals 14 residues. Germline loops: CDR1 DFQATT, CDR2 SNEGSKA (reference sequence). The CDR3 loop reads CSARSLAGANEQYF. CDR3 in DNA: TGCAGTGCTAGGAGTCTAGCGGGAGCTAACGAGCAGTACTTC.

This clonotype has just a few counts. The rearrangement uses TRBV11-2 and TRBJ2-7; TRBD2 aligns across 9 bases. The CDR3 covers 17 residues. V was clipped by 5 bases and J by 4 bases; unmatched bases: 15. Germline V CDR1 and CDR2: SGHAT, FQNNGV. The CDR3 protein is CASSPLGRRTSEYEQYF. Here the CDR3 DNA reads TGTGCCAGCAGCCCCCTAGGCAGGCGGACTAGCGAGTACGAGCAGTACTTC.

CDR3 sequence: CASSLAGRLSEQYF. DNA for the CDR3: TGTGCCAGCAGCTTAGCCGGGAGGCTTAGCGAGCAGTACTTC. The chain recombines TRBV7-2 with TRBJ2-7; the match to TRBD2 covers 7 bases. The ends lost 0 bases at V and 6 bases at J; junction bases unmatched: 5. Germline CDR1 is SGHTA and CDR2 is FQGNSA. The CDR3 length is 14 residues.

The table lists this clonotype with a few counts. The chain has TRBV20-1 and TRBJ1-2, with no clear D. CDR3 length: 12 residues. The V gene's germline CDR1 is DFQATT and CDR2 SNEGSKA (reference sequence). The V end lost 4 bases, the J end lost 9 bases, and 15 bases lay between the germline ends. CDR3 residues: CSATDQPLSYTF. As DNA, the CDR3 is TGCAGTGCTACGGACCAGCCCTTGAGCTACACCTTC.

This rearrangement joins TRBV10-3 to TRBJ2-3; D gene unclear. This CDR3 is built from 16 residues. Germline-derived CDR1 and CDR2 are ENHRY and SYGVKD. Trimming took off 2 bases at V and 1 base at J, with 13 bases between the two ends. The CDR3 DNA sequence: TGTGCCATCAGTGAGGGTCAGGCTCTCGGCACAGATACGCAGTATTTT. As protein: CAISEGQALGTDTQYF.

The sample holds a few counts of this clonotype. The V gene is TRBV9, the J gene TRBJ2-3; TRBD1 is a possible D gene (5 bases). V was shortened by 0 bases and J by 5 bases, with 13 bases between the two germline ends. The V gene's germline CDR1 is SGDLS and CDR2 YYNGEE. CDR3 length: 15 amino acids. The CDR3 reads CASSVAGQGGDTQYF. CDR3 sequence (DNA): TGTGCCAGCAGCGTAGCCGGTCAGGGTGGAGATACGCAGTATTTT.

The chain combines TRBV3-1 with TRBJ2-1; D perhaps matches TRBD1 (6 bases). The CDR3 sequence is 16 residues long. The germline V and J ends were trimmed by 1 base and 5 bases, with 15 bases remaining between them. Germline CDR1 LGHDT, CDR2 YNNKEL (reference sequence). This chain's CDR3 is CASSQGTPGVNNEQFF. The CDR3 region has the DNA TGTGCCAGCAGCCAAGGAACTCCAGGGGTCAACAATGAGCAGTTCTTC.

In its sample, this clonotype was seen a few times. This chain uses TRBV19 with TRBJ2-4, with D perhaps matching TRBD2 (6 bases). Germline V CDR1 and CDR2: LNHDA, SQIVND (reference sequence). The CDR3 spans 13 residues. V shed 8 bases and J shed 7 bases, with 15 bases lying between them. CDR3 DNA: TGTGCCAGTGGAACCAGGGAGGTGAACATTCAGTACTTC. It specifies CASGTREVNIQYF.

This clonotype has more than one count but fewer than ten. The chain links TRBV29-1 to TRBJ2-3, with D tentatively TRBD2 (6 bases). Germline assignment: CDR1 SQVTM and CDR2 ANQGSEA. With 3 bases removed from V and 2 bases from J, the gap between germline ends came to 18 bases. This CDR3 has 16 amino acids. CDR3 nucleotide sequence: TGCAGCGTTGAGCAAGTAAGCGGAGGGGTCACAGATACGCAGTATTTT. This sequence encodes CSVEQVSGGVTDTQYF.

The chain joins TRBV4-2 to TRBJ2-7, with D tentatively TRBD1 or TRBD2 (5 bases each). The germline V gene encodes CDR1 LGHNA and CDR2 YNFKEQ. The CDR3 runs 16 residues. Trimming took 0 bases from V and 2 from J, leaving 14 bases between them. CDR3 sequence reads: CASSQEVGTLAYEQYF. As DNA, the CDR3 is TGTGCCAGCAGCCAAGAGGTCGGGACGTTGGCCTACGAGCAGTACTTC.

At least ten counts were recorded for this clonotype. DNA for the CDR3: TGTGCCAGCGGACAGGACAAAAATCATTTTTATGAGCAGTTCTTC. Translating it yields CASGQDKNHFYEQFF. The chain carries TRBV9 and TRBJ2-1; 7 bases fit TRBD1. The CDR3 runs 15 residues. Trimming cost V 7 bases and J 8 bases; bases outside gene matches: 15. Germline values: CDR1 SGDLS, CDR2 YYNGEE.

This clonotype was counted a few times. The CDR3 region has the DNA TGTGCCAGCAGCCCTTTAGGTGGAGGGATTAGCACAGATACGCAGTATTTT. This encodes CASSPLGGGISTDTQYF. The rearrangement uses TRBV9 and TRBJ2-3, with D possibly TRBD2 on 6 matching bases. CDR1 SGDLS and CDR2 YYNGEE come from the germline V gene. The CDR3 is made up of 17 amino acids. Trimming left V 4 bases short and J 0 bases short, with 18 bases between. The complete variable domain, with remaining parts taken from reference TRBV9 and TRBJ2-3, reads DSGVTQTPKHLITATGQRVTLRCSPRSGDLSVYWYQQSLDQGLQFLIQYYNGEERAKGNILERFSAQQFPDLHSELNLSSLELGDSALYFCASSPLGGGISTDTQYFGPGTRLTVL.

This clonotype has more than one count but fewer than ten. This chain joins TRBV5-1 and TRBJ1-3; D unclear. Deletions cut 0 bases from V and 0 bases from J, with 13 bases between. Per the germline V gene, CDR1 is SGHRS and CDR2 is YFSETQ. The CDR3 is 17 amino acids. The CDR3 sequence: CASSLGRARLSGNTIYF. In DNA, the CDR3 is TGCGCCAGCAGCTTGGGGAGGGCTCGGCTCTCTGGAAACACCATATATTTT.

Concerning this clonotype itself: This may be a read error, as it is one base from a much larger clone. As the CDR3 is not closed by the conserved phenylalanine or tryptophan, this likely results from a read error. This sequence joins TRBV20-1 and TRBJ2-1; TRBD2 agrees at 10 bases. V gave up 3 bases and J gave up 4 bases; unmatched junction bases: 9. Germline CDR1 is DFQATT and CDR2 is SNEGSKA (reference sequence). The CDR3 runs to 16 residues. The DNA of the CDR3 is TGCAGTGCTAGGGTATTCGGGACTAGCGCATACAATGAGCAGTTCATC. This codes for CSARVFGTSAYNEQFI.

V is TRBV7-6 and J is TRBJ2-7; D tentatively reads TRBD1 or TRBD2 (5 bases each). This CDR3 contains 14 residues. Germline V CDR1 and CDR2: SGHVS, FNYEAQ. With 3 bases removed from V and 5 bases from J, the gap between germline ends came to 14 bases. CDR3 sequence (DNA): TGTGCCAGCAGCTTGTTGGGGGATAGGCACGAGCAGTACTTC. It specifies CASSLLGDRHEQYF.

This clonotype was seen a handful of times. The chain is built from TRBV5-1 and TRBJ2-7; D perhaps matches TRBD1 (6 bases). The V gene's germline CDR1 is SGHRS and CDR2 YFSETQ. The ends were cut back, 3 bases at V and 6 bases at J, with 16 bases in the middle. CDR3 length: 14 residues. The CDR3 DNA is TGCGCCAGCAGCTGGGCAGGGGAAGGGGGCGAGCAGTACTTC. Protein: CASSWAGEGGEQYF.

The chain uses TRBV19 and TRBJ1-5; the match to TRBD1 covers 7 bases. This CDR3 region has 16 residues. The germline gives CDR1 LNHDA, CDR2 SQIVND (reference sequence). V gave up 5 bases and J gave up 3 bases; unmatched junction bases: 10. This chain's CDR3 is CASSVSQGVNNQPQHF. The CDR3 nucleotides are TGTGCCAGTAGTGTGTCTCAGGGGGTCAACAATCAGCCCCAGCATTTT.

This clonotype occurred many times. The chain combines TRBV9 with TRBJ2-3; D may match TRBD1 or TRBD2 (6 bases each). CDR1 is SGDLS, CDR2 YYNGEE, per germline. Trimming took 6 bases from V and 0 from J, leaving 11 bases between them. This CDR3 spans 14 amino acids. This chain's CDR3 is CASTGASSTDTQYF. In nucleotides, the CDR3 is TGTGCCAGCACGGGGGCCTCTAGCACAGATACGCAGTATTTT.

This clonotype was detected ten times or more. Its ends do not fully match the called genes, so a read error is possible. CDR3: CASSLDRANTGELFF. In DNA form, the CDR3 reads TGTGCCAGCAGCTTGGACAGGGCGAACACCGGGGAGCTGTTTTTT. V and J are TRBV5-1 and TRBJ2-2, with 8 positions matching TRBD1. CDR1 and CDR2 (germline): SGHRS, YFSETQ. This CDR3 is 15 amino acids long.

This clonotype was seen a handful of times. The chain joins TRBV29-1 to TRBJ1-2, with TRBD1 identical over 11 bases. The CDR3 is 13 amino acids. V lost 6 bases to trimming and J lost 7 bases; unmatched junction nucleotides: 7. Germline V gene data show CDR1 as SQVTM and CDR2 as ANQGSEA. The CDR3 nucleotides are TGCAGCGTCCTACGGACAGGGGGCTCTGGCTACACCTTC. This codes for CSVLRTGGSGYTF.

This clonotype showed up just a few times. The chain has TRBV11-3 and TRBJ2-1; TRBD2 matches at 7 bases. The CDR3 has 19 residues. With V trimmed by 2 bases and J by 5 bases, 18 bases remained unmatched. Germline CDR1 is SGHNT and CDR2 is YENEEA. CDR3 residues: CASSLSGIWVDGGNNEQFF. The CDR3 DNA reads as TGTGCCAGCAGCTTAAGCGGGATATGGGTTGATGGAGGTAACAATGAGCAGTTCTTC.

The sample holds a few counts of this clonotype. V gene TRBV7-6 combines with J gene TRBJ1-3; D may be TRBD1 (6 bases). The CDR3 contains 15 residues. Germline V gene data show CDR1 as SGHVS and CDR2 as FNYEAQ. V shed 1 base and J shed 0 bases, with 7 bases lying between them. The CDR3 sequence: CASSLGQVSGNTIYF. The CDR3 DNA reads as TGTGCCAGCAGCTTAGGACAGGTCTCTGGAAACACCATATATTTT. Drawing the rest from reference TRBV7-6 and TRBJ1-3, the complete variable domain is GAGVSQSPRYKVTKRGQDVALRCDPISGHVSLYWYRQALGQGPEFLTYFNYEAQQDKSGLPNDRFSAERPEGSISTLTIQRTEQRDSAMYRCASSLGQVSGNTIYFGEGSWLTVV.

The rearrangement joins TRBV7-2 to TRBJ2-5; 10 positions agree with TRBD2. Trimming cost V 5 bases and J 9 bases; bases outside gene matches: 9. CDR3 length: 14 amino acids. Germline V gene lookup returns CDR1 SGHTA and CDR2 FQGNSA. CDR3 loop: CASSTLAGAEAQYF. Here the CDR3 DNA reads TGTGCCAGCAGCACCCTAGCGGGAGCTGAGGCCCAGTACTTC.

This sequence joins TRBV20-1 and TRBJ2-1, with 9 positions matching TRBD2. The junction had 8 bases not matched to a gene; V was cut back by 1 base and J by 7 bases. This CDR3 contains 15 residues. CDR1 and CDR2 from the germline V gene are DFQATT and SNEGSKA (reference sequence). CDR3 region: CSARAPGLALNEQFF. The CDR3 DNA follows: TGCAGTGCTAGAGCCCCGGGACTAGCCCTTAATGAGCAGTTCTTC.

The chain joins TRBV9 to TRBJ2-1; D is unclear. This CDR3 contains 15 residues. Germline loops: CDR1 SGDLS, CDR2 YYNGEE. Trimming removed 0 bases from V and 10 bases from J, with 17 bases in between. The CDR3 protein is CASSVGISSDMEQFF. DNA for the CDR3: TGTGCCAGCAGCGTAGGAATAAGCTCTGATATGGAGCAGTTCTTC.